This note documents a single T cell receptor (beta chain) sequence. The target antigen is unknown. TCRdb reprocessed the reads with MiXCR, giving one entry per CDR3 protein. Among roughly 990,000 distinct CDR3 sequences listed, 30% to 40% were seen once. These data originate in a study of T cell repertoires in cytomegalovirus infection. Overall study context: Alongside well-studied HLA-B-restricted CMV epitopes, recently identified HLA-C-restricted CMV epitopes were also used. Public TCR beta signatures marked donors with CMV infection and the matching HLA.

The study's findings and limits: Adding up the frequency of public TCR beta families identified people who carried CMV plus the relevant HLA. The ex vivo response was dominated by HLA-C-restricted CMV-specific TCR beta clonotypes.

The sequence was obtained from a human donor in good health (CMV status not recorded). Some clones in this sample may be carry-over from other donors' samples. Here the sequenced sample was cultured CD8+ T cells from PBMCs, taken from culture after CMV antigen stimulation.

The CDR3 bases are TGTGCCAGTAGTATAGGGTCCGGTCGAGAGCAGTACTTC. Amino acid sequence: CASSIGSGREQYF. The V call is TRBV19, the J call TRBJ2-7; D is undetermined. The V gene's germline CDR1 is LNHDA and CDR2 SQIVND (reference sequence). The CDR3 spans 13 residues. Deletions cut 1 base from V and 7 bases from J, with 11 bases between. The full variable domain, with the rest looked up from reference TRBV19 and TRBJ2-7, is DGGITQSPKYLFRKEGQNVTLSCEQNLNHDAMYWYRQDPGQGLRLIYYSQIVNDFQKGDIAEGYSVSREKKESFPLTVTSAQKNPTAFYLCASSIGSGREQYFGPGTRLTVT.